This TCR beta chain was captured by sequencing in a study of shared clonotypes between healthy human individuals. There are 15 residues in the CDR3. Trimming pared 0 bases from V and 2 bases from J, leaving 10 bases between. Germline V CDR1 and CDR2: MDHEN, SYDVKM. Genomic DNA from each subset was divided evenly over several immunoSEQ plates. The protocol was immunoSEQ multiplex PCR, while the TCRdb copy is restricted to in-frame clones and leaves out a portion. This table has under 650,000 clones, about 95% appearing once. The sequence derives from a woman aged 25 to 45 in good health. This rearrangement joins TRBV28 to TRBJ2-5; TRBD2 might be the D (5 bases). The material sequenced was naive CD4+ T cells sorted from blood. As for subset: CD45RA+ positively selected. The CDR3 region has the DNA TGTGCCAGCAGTTTATGGTCGGGAACTCAAGAGACCCAGTACTTC. It is translated as CASSLWSGTQETQYF. Full variable domain (rest looked up from reference TRBV28 and TRBJ2-5): DVKVTQSSRYLVKRTGEKVFLECVQDMDHENMFWYRQDPGLGLRLIYFSYDVKMKEKGDIPEGYSVSREKKERFSLILESASTNQTSMYLCASSLWSGTQETQYFGPGTRLLVL.